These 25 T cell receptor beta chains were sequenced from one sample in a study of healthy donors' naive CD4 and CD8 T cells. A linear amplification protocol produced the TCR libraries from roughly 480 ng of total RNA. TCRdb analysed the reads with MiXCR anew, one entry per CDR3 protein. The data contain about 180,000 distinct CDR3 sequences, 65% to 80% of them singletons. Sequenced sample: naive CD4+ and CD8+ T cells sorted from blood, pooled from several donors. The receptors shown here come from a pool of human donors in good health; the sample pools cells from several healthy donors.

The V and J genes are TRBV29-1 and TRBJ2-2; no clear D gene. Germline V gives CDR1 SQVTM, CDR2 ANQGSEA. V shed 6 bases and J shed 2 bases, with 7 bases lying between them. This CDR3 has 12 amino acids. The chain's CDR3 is CSVVLNTGELFF. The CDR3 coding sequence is TGCAGCGTCGTACTCAACACCGGGGAGCTGTTTTTT.

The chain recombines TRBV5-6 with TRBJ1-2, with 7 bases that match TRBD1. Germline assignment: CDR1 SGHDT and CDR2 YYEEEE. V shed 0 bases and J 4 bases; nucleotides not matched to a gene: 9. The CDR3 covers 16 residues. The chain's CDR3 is CASSLAGGTDFYGYTF. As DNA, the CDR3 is TGTGCCAGCAGCTTGGCTGGAGGGACAGACTTCTATGGCTACACCTTC. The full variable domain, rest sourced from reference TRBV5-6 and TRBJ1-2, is DAGVTQSPTHLIKTRGQQVTLRCSPKSGHDTVSWYQQALGQGPQFIFQYYEEEERQRGNFPDRFSGHQFPNYSSELNVNALLLGDSALYLCASSLAGGTDFYGYTFGSGTRLTVV.

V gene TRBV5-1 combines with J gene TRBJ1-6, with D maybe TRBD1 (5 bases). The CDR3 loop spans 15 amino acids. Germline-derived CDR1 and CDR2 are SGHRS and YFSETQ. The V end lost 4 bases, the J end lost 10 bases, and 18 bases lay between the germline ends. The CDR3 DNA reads TGCGCCAGCAGCCCAGAGGGACGGACGAGGTCACCCCTCCACTTT. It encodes CASSPEGRTRSPLHF.

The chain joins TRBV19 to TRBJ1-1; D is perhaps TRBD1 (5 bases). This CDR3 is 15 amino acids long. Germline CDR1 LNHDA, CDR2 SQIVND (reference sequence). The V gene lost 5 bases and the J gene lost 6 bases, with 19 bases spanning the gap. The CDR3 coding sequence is TGTGCCAGTAGTTCCCCCGGGGGAAGTAGGGCTGAAGCTTTCTTT. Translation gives CASSSPGGSRAEAFF.

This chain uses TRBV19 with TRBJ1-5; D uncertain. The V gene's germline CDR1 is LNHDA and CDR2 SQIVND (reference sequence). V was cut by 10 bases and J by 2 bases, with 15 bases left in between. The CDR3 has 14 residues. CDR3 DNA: TGTGCCACCGCTTGGGGTCAGGGCAATCAGCCCCAGCATTTT. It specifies CATAWGQGNQPQHF.

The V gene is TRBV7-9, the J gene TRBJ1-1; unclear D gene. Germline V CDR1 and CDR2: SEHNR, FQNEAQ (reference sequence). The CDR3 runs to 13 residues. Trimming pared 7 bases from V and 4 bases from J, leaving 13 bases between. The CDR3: CASTHQAITEAFF. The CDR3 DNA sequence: TGTGCCAGCACCCACCAGGCTATCACTGAAGCTTTCTTT.

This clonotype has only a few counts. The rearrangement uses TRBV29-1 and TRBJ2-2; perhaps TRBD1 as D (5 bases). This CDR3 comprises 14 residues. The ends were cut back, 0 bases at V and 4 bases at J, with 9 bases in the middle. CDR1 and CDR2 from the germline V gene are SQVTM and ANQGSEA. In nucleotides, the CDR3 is TGCAGCGTTGAAGAAGCAGGGTTCACCGGGGAGCTGTTTTTT. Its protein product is CSVEEAGFTGELFF.

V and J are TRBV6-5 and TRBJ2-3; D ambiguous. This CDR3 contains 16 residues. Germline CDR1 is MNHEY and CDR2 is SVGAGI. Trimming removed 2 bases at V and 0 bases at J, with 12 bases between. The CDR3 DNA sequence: TGTGCCAGCAGTTACGTGCTAGACACTAGCACAGATACGCAGTATTTT. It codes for CASSYVLDTSTDTQYF.

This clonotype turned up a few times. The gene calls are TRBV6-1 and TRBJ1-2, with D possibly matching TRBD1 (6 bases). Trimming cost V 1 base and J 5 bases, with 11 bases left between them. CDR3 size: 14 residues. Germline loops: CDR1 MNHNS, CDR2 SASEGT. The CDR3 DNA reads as TGTGCCAGCAGTGAAGTGAGGGGGAGGTATGGCTACACCTTC. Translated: CASSEVRGRYGYTF.

As DNA, the CDR3 is TGTGCCAGCAGTTACTCGATCTCCCAGGGGGCGCCGAGTGAAAAACTGTTTTTT. Translating gives CASSYSISQGAPSEKLFF. The chain couples TRBV6-6 to TRBJ1-4; TRBD1 matches 8 bases. V gave up 0 bases and J gave up 7 bases; unmatched junction bases: 13. The germline CDR1 and CDR2 sequences are MNHNY and SVGAGI (reference sequence). The CDR3 has 18 residues.

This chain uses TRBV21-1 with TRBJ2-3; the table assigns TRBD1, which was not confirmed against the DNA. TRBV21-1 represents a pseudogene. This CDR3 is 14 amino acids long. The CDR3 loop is CASSKDEDKATQYF. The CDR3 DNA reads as TGTGCCAGCAGCAAAGACGAGGACAAGGCTACGCAGTATTTT.

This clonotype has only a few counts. CDR3 in DNA: TGTGCCAGTAGTATGCCGTCCGGCCCAACTAATGAAAAACTGTTTTTT. Its protein is CASSMPSGPTNEKLFF. The chain carries TRBV19 and TRBJ1-4; D ambiguous. Germline CDR1 LNHDA, CDR2 SQIVND (reference sequence). This CDR3 comprises 16 residues. V lost 3 bases, J lost 0 bases, and 11 bases lay in between.

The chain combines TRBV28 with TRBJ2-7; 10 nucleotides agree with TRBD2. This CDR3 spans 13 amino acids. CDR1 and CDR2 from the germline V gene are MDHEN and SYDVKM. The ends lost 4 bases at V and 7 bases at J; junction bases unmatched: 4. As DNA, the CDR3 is TGTGCCAGCAGTTCTAGCGGGAGCCTTGAGCAGTACTTC. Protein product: CASSSSGSLEQYF.

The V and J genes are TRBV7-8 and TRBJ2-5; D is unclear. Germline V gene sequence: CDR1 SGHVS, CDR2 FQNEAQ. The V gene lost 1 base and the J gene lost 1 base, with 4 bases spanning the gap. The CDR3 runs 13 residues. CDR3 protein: CASSLDPQETQYF. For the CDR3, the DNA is TGTGCCAGCAGCTTAGATCCCCAAGAGACCCAGTACTTC.

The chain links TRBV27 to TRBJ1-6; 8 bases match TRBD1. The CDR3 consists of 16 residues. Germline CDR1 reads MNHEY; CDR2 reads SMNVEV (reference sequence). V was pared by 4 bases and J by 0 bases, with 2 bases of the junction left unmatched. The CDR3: CASSWDRSSYNSPLHF. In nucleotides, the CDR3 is TGTGCCAGCAGTTGGGACAGGAGCTCCTATAATTCACCCCTCCACTTT.

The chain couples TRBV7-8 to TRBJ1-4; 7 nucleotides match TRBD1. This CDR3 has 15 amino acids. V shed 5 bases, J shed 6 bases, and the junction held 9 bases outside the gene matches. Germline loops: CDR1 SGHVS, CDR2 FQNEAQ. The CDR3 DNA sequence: TGTGCCAGCAGCGTGACAGGGCGCGGTGATGAAAAACTGTTTTTT. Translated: CASSVTGRGDEKLFF.

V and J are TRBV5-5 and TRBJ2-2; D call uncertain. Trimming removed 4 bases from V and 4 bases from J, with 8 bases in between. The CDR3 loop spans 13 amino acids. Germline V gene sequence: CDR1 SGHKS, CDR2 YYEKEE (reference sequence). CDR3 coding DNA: TGTGCCAGCAGCCTGCAGAGCACCGGGGAGCTGTTTTTT. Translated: CASSLQSTGELFF.

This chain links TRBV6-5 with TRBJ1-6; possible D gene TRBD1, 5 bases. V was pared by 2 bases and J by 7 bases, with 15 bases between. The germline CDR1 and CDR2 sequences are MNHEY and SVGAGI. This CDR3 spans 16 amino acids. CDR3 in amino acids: CASSYVWDELNSPLHF. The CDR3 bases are TGTGCCAGCAGTTACGTTTGGGACGAGTTAAATTCACCCCTCCACTTT.

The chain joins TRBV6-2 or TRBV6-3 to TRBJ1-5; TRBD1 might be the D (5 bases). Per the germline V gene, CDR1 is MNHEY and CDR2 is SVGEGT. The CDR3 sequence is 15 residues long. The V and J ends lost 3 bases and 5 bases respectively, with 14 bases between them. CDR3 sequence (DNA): TGTGCCAGCAGTTATAGGACACCGAGGGATCAGCCCCAGCATTTT. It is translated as CASSYRTPRDQPQHF.

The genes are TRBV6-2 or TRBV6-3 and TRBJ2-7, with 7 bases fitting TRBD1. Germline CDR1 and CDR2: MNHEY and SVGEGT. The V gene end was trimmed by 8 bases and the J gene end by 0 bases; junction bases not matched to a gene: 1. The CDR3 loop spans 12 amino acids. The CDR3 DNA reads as TGTGCCAGCGGGGACAGCTCCTACGAGCAGTACTTC. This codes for CASGDSSYEQYF.

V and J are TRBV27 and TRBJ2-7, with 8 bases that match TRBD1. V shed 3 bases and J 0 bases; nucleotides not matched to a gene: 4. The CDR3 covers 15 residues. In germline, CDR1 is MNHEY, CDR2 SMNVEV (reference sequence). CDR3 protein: CASSLGRGPSYEQYF. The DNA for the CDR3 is TGTGCCAGCAGTTTGGGCAGGGGGCCCTCCTACGAGCAGTACTTC.

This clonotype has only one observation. The CDR3, as DNA: TGTGCCAGCAGCTTAACTAGCGGCCTCACAGATACGCAGTATTTT. Translation: CASSLTSGLTDTQYF. V is TRBV11-2 and J is TRBJ2-3, with 8 bases lining up with TRBD2. The germline V gene has CDR1 SGHAT and CDR2 FQNNGV. The junction had 3 bases not matched to a gene; V was cut back by 2 bases and J by 2 bases. This CDR3 region has 15 residues.

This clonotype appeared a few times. CDR3 sequence: CASSHRTSGSGTDTQYF. CDR3 nucleotides: TGCGCCAGCAGCCATCGGACTAGCGGGAGTGGCACAGATACGCAGTATTTT. The V and J genes are TRBV5-1 and TRBJ2-3, with 13 positions matching TRBD2. The V gene end was trimmed by 4 bases and the J gene end by 1 base; junction bases not matched to a gene: 6. CDR1 and CDR2 from the germline V gene are SGHRS and YFSETQ. CDR3 size: 17 residues.

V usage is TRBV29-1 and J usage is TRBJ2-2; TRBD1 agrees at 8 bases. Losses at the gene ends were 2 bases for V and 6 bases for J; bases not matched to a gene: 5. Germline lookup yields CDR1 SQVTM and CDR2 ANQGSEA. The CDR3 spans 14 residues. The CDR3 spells CSVESPQGAGELFF. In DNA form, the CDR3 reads TGCAGCGTTGAATCCCCACAGGGGGCCGGGGAGCTGTTTTTT.

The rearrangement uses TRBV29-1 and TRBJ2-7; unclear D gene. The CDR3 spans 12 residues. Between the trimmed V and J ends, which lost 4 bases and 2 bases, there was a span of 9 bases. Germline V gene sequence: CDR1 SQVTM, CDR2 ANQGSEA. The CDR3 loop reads CSVVFGTYEQYF. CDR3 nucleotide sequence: TGCAGCGTTGTTTTCGGAACCTACGAGCAGTACTTC.